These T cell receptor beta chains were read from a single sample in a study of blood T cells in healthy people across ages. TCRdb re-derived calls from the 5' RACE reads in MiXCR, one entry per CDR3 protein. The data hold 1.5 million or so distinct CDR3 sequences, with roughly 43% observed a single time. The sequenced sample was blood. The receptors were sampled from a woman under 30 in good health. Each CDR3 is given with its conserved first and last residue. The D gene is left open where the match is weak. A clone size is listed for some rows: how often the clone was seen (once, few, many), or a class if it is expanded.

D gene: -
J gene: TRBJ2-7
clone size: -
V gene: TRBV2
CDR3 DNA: TGTGCCAGCAGACCCCTACTAAGGGGGCAGTACTTC
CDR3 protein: CASRPLLRGQYF

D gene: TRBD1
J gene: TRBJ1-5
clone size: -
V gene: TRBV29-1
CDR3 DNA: TGCAGCGTTGAAGATCGGCCAGGGGGCGCGGTTAAGCCCCAGCATTTT
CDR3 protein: CSVEDRPGGAVKPQHF

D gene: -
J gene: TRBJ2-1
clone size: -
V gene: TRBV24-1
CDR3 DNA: TGTGCCACCAGTGATCACCCCAGCTCCTACAATGAGCAGTTCTTC
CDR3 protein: CATSDHPSSYNEQFF

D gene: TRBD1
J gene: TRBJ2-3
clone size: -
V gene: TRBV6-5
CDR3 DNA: TGTGCCAGCAGAAGGGACAGCTACACAGATACGCAGTATTTT
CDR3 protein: CASRRDSYTDTQYF

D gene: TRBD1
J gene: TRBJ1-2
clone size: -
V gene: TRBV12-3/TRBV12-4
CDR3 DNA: TGTGCCAGCAGTTTATCAGGGGGCGCGAGGGGCTACACCTTC
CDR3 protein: CASSLSGGARGYTF

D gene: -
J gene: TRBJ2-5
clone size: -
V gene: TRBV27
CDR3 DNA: TGTGCCAGCAGTTCCCCGATTAGGGGTAAAGAGACCCAGTACTTC
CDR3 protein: CASSSPIRGKETQYF

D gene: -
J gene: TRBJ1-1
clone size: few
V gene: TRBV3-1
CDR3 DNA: TGTGCCAGCAGCCTTCGACAGGCGAACACTGAAGCTTTCTTT
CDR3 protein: CASSLRQANTEAFF

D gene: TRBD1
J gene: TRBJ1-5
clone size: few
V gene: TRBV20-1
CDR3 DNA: TGCAGTGCTAGGACAGGGGGCCGTTTGTATAGCAATCAGCCCCAGCATTTT
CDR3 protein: CSARTGGRLYSNQPQHF

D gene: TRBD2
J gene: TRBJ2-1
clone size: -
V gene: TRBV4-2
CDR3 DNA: TGTGCCAACAGCCTCCTAGCGGGAGTCTATGAGCAGTTCTTC
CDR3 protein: CANSLLAGVYEQFF

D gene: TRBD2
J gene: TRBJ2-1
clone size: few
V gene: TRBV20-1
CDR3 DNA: TGCAGTGCTAGAAAAGGCGGGAGAGCATTTAATGAGCAGTTCTTC
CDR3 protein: CSARKGGRAFNEQFF

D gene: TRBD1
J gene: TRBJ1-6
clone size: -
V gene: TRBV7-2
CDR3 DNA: TGTGCCAGCAGCCCCTGGCTTACAGGGGCAAATTCACCCCTCCACTTT
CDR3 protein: CASSPWLTGANSPLHF

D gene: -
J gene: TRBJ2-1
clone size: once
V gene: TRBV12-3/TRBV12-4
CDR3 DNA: TGTGCCAGCACCCTTTCCGGGAAGTCCTACAATGAGCAGTTCTTC
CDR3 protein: CASTLSGKSYNEQFF

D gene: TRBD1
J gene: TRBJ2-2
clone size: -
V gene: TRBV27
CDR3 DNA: TGTGCCAGCAGTTGGGACAGCACAACCGGGGAGCTGTTTTTT
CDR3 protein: CASSWDSTTGELFF

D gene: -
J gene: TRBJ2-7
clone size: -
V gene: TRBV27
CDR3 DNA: TGTGCCAGCAGTTTTGAGCGACCGTACTTCTCCTACGAGCAGTACTTC
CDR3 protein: CASSFERPYFSYEQYF

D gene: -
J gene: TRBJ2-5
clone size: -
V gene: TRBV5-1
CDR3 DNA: TGCGCCAGCAGCTTCAGCACCGGCGATGGGGAGACCCAGTACTTC
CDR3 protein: CASSFSTGDGETQYF

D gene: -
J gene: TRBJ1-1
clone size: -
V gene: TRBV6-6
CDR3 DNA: TGTGCCAGCAGTTACTGGGATGAAGCTTTCTTT
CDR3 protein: CASSYWDEAFF

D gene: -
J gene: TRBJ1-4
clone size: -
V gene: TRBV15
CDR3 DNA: TGTGCCACCAGCCGAATTACCGGGACAAGTGAAAAACTGTTTTTT
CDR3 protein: CATSRITGTSEKLFF

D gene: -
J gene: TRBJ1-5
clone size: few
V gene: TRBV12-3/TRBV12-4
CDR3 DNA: TGTGCCAGCAGTTTAGGGAGCACTCTGCGGGGTTTCAATCAGCCCCAGCATTTT
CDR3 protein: CASSLGSTLRGFNQPQHF

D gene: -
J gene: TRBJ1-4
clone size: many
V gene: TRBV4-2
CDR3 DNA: TGTGCCAGCAGCCGAGCTCAGGGCTCCGGTGAAAAACTGTTTTTT
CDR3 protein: CASSRAQGSGEKLFF

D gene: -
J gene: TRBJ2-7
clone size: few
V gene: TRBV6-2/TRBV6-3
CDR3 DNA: TGTGCCAGCAGTTACGGGAGCTCCTACAATGAGCAGTACTTC
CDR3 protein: CASSYGSSYNEQYF

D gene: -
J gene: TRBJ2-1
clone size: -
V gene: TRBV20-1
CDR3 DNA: TGCAGTGCTAGTTGGAGGAGCTCCTACAATGAGCAGTTCTTC
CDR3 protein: CSASWRSSYNEQFF

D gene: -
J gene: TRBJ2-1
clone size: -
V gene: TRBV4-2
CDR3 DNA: TGTGTCAGCAGGAAGCCACCCAATGAGCAGTTCTTC
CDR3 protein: CVSRKPPNEQFF

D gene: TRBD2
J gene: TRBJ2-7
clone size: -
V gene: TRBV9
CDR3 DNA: TGTGCCAGCAGCGTGGGGCCACGCGGGGGATACGAGCAGTACTTC
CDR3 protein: CASSVGPRGGYEQYF

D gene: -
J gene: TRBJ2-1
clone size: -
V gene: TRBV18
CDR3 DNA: TGTGCCAGCTCACCACCGGACTTGCAGACCCAGTTCTTC
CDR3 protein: CASSPPDLQTQFF

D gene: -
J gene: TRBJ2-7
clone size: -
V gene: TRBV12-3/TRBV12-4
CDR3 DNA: TGTGCCAGCAGTTCCAGGGCCAAGCGGTACTTC
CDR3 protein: CASSSRAKRYF

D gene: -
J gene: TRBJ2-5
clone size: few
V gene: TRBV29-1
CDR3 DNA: TGCAGCGTTGTCGACAGAAGGGAGACCCAGTACTTC
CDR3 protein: CSVVDRRETQYF

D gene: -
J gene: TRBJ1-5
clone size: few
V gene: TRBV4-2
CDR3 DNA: TGTGCCAGCAGCCAAGATCGGGGGGACTTCAATCAGCCCCAGCATTTT
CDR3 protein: CASSQDRGDFNQPQHF

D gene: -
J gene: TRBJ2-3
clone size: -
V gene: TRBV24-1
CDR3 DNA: TGTGCCACCAGTGTATCCAGGGAGGATACGCAGTATTTT
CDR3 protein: CATSVSREDTQYF

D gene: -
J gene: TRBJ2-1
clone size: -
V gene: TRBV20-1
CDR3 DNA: TGCAGTGCTAGAAACCCCGAGAGCTCCTACGAGCAGTTCTTC
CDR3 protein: CSARNPESSYEQFF

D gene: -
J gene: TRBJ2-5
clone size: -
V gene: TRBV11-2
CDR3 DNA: TGTGCCAGCAGCTTAGTCCTTAGGCAGGGAAGGCGGTACTTC
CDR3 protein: CASSLVLRQGRRYF

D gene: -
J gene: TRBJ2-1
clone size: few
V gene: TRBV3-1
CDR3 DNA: TGTGCCAGCAGCCATGCTGGGGTTCAGACGGGAGCCCATGAGCAGTTCTTC
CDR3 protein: CASSHAGVQTGAHEQFF